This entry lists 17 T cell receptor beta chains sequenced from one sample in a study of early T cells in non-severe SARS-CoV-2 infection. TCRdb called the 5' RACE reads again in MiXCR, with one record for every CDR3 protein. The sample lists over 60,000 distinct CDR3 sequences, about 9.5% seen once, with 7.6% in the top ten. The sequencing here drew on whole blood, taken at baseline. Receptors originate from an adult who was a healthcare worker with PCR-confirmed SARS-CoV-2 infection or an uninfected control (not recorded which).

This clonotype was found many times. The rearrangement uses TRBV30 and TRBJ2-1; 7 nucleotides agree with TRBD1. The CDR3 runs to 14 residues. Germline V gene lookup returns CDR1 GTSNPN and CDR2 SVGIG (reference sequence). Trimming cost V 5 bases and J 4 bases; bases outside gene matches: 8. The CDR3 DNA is TGTGCCTGGCAACTGGGGACAGAGTACAATGAGCAGTTCTTC. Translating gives CAWQLGTEYNEQFF.

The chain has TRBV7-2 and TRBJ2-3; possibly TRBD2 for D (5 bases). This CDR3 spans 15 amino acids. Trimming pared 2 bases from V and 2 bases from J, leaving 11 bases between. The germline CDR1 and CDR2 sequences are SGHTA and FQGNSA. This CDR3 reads CASSLLTGNTDTQYF. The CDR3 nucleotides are TGTGCCAGCAGCTTATTGACGGGGAACACAGATACGCAGTATTTT.

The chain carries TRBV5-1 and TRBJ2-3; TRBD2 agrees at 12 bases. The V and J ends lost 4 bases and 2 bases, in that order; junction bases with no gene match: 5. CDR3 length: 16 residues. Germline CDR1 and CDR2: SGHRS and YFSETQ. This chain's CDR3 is CASSPRLAGATDTQYF. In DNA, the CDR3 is TGCGCCAGCAGCCCACGACTAGCGGGAGCCACAGATACGCAGTATTTT.

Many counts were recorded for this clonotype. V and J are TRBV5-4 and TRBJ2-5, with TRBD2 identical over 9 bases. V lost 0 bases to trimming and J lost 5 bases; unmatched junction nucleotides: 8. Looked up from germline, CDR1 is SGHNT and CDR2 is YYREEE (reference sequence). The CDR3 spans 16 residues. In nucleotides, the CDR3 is TGTGCCAGCAGCTTGGAAGGGCGGGGGGGCCCCGAGACCCAGTACTTC. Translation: CASSLEGRGGPETQYF.

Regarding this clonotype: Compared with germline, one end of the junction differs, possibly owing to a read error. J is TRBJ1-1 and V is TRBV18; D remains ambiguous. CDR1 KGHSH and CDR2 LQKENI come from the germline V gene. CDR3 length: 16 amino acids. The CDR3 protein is CASSPRSSLLNTEAFF. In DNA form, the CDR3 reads TGTGCCAGCTCGCCACGGAGCAGTTTGTTGAACACTGAAGCTTTCTTT. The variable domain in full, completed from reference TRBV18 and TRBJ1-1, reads NAGVMQNPRHLVRRRGQEARLRCSPMKGHSHVYWYRQLPEEGLKFMVYLQKENIIDESGMPKERFSAEFPKEGPSILRIQQVVRGDSAAYFCASSPRSSLLNTEAFFGQGTRLTVV.

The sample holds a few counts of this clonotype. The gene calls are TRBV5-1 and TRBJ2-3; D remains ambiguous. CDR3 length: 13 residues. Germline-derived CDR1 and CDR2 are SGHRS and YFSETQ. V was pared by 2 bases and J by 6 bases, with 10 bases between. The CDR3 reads CASSLSIWDTQYF. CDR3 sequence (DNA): TGCGCCAGCAGCTTAAGCATTTGGGATACGCAGTATTTT.

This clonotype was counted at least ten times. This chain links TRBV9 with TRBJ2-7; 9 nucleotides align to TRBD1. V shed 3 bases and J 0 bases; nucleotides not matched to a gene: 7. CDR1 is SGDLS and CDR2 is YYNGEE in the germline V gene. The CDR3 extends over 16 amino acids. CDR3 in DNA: TGTGCCAGCAGCGCGTCCCGGACAGGGGACTCCTACGAGCAGTACTTC. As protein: CASSASRTGDSYEQYF.

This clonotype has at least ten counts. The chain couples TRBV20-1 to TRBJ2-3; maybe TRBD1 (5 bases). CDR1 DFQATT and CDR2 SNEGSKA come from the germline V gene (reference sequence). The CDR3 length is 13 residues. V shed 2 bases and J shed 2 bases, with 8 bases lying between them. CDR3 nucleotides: TGCAGTGCTAGACAGGGCTTCACAGATACGCAGTATTTT. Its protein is CSARQGFTDTQYF.

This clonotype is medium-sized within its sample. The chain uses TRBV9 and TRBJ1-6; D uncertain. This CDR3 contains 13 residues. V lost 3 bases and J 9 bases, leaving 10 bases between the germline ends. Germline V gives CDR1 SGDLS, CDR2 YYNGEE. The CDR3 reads CASSEGPISPLHF. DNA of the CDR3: TGTGCCAGCAGCGAAGGCCCAATTTCACCCCTCCACTTT.

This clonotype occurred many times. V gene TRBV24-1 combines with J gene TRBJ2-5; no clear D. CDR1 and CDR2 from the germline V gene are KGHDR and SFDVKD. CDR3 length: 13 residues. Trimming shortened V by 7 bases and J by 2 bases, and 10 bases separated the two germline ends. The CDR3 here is CATRSRRQETQYF. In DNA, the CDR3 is TGTGCCACCAGGTCCCGGCGGCAAGAGACCCAGTACTTC.

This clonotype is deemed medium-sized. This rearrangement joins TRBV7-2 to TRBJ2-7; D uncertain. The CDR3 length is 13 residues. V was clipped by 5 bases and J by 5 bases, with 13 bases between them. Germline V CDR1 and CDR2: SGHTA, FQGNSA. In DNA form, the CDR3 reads TGTGCCAGCAGCCACGGGCCTCGAGACGAGCAGTACTTC. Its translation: CASSHGPRDEQYF.

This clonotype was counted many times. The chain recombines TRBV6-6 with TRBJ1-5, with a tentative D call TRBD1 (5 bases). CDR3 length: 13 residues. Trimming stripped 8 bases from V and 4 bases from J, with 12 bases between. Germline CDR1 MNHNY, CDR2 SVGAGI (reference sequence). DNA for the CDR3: TGTGCCAGCGGGGGTATTATGAATCAGCCCCAGCATTTT. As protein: CASGGIMNQPQHF.

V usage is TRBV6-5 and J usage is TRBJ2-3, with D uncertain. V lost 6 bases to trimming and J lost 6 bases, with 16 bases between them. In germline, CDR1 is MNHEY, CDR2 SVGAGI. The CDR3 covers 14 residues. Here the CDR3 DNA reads TGTGCCAGCAGGGACGCGCAGAATGTGGATACGCAGTATTTT. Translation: CASRDAQNVDTQYF.

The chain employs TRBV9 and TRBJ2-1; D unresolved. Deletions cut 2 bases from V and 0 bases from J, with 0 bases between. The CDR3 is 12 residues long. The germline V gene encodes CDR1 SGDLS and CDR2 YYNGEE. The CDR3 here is CASSVSYNEQFF. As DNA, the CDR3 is TGTGCCAGCAGCGTCTCCTACAATGAGCAGTTCTTC. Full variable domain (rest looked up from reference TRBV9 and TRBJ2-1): DSGVTQTPKHLITATGQRVTLRCSPRSGDLSVYWYQQSLDQGLQFLIQYYNGEERAKGNILERFSAQQFPDLHSELNLSSLELGDSALYFCASSVSYNEQFFGPGTRLTVL.

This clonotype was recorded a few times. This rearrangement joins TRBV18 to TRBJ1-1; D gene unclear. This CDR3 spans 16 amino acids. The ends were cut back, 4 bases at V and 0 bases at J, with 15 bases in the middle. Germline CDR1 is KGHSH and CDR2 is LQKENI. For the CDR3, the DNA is TGTGCCAGCTCACTCGCCAGAGACACTTTGAACACTGAAGCTTTCTTT. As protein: CASSLARDTLNTEAFF.

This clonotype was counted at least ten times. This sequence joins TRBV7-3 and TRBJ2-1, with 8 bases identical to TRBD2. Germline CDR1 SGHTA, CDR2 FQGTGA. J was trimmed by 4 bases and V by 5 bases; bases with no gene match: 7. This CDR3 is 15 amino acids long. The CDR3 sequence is CASSPAGALYNEQFF. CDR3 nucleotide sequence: TGTGCCAGCAGCCCAGCGGGGGCCCTTTACAATGAGCAGTTCTTC. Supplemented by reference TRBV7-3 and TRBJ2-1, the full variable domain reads GAGVSQTPSNKVTEKGKYVELRCDPISGHTALYWYRQSLGQGPEFLIYFQGTGAADDSGLPNDRFFAVRPEGSVSTLKIQRTERGDSAVYLCASSPAGALYNEQFFGPGTRLTVL.

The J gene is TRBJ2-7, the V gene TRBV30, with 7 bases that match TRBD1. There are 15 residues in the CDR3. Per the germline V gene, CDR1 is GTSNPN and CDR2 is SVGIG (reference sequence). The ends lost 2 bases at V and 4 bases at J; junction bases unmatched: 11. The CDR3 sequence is CAWSLGGDPPYEQYF. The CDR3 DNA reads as TGTGCCTGGAGTCTAGGGGGCGATCCCCCGTACGAGCAGTACTTC.